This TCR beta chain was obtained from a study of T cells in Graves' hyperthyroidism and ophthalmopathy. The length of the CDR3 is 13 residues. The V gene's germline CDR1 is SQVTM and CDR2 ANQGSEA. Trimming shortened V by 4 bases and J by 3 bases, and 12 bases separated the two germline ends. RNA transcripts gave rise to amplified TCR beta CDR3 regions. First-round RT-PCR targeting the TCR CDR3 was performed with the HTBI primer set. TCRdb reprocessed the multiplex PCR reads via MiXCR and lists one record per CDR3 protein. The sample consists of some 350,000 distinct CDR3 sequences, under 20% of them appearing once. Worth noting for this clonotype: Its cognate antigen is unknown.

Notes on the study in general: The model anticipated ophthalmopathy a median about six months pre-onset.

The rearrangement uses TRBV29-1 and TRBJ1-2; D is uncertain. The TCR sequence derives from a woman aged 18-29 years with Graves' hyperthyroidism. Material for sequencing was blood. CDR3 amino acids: CSVGSGDYYGYTF. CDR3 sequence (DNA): TGCAGCGTTGGCAGTGGGGATTACTATGGCTACACCTTC.